The clone carrying this TCR beta chain was counted at least ten times. The germline CDR1 and CDR2 sequences are MNHEY and SVGEGT. V trimming: 5 bases; J trimming: 0 bases; junction bases outside the gene matches: 15. The CDR3 length is 19 residues. What was amplified from RNA transcripts were TCR beta CDR3 regions. During a first-round RT-PCR of the TCR CDR3, the HTBI primer set was used. TCRdb recomputed calls from the multiplex PCR reads with MiXCR, one row per CDR3 protein. Here the sample spans about 740,000 distinct CDR3 sequences, about 14% being singletons. The data belong to a study of T cells in Graves' hyperthyroidism and ophthalmopathy.

The chain employs TRBV6-2 or TRBV6-3 and TRBJ2-1; TRBD1 aligns across 8 bases. Sequencing was performed on blood. This clonotype was sampled from a young woman with Graves' hyperthyroidism. CDR3 amino acids: CASSGGRGRVSSSYNEQFF. The CDR3 DNA is TGTGCCAGCAGTGGTGGCAGGGGGCGAGTTAGTAGCTCCTACAATGAGCAGTTCTTC.